These 31 T cell receptor beta chains share one sample of origin, sequenced in a study of cytomegalovirus exposure and HLA in healthy donors. Repertoires were generated with immunoSEQ multiplex PCR, while TCRdb's copy carries only in-frame clones and drops some. The repertoire holds 350,000 or so clones, with just over 85% as singletons. Source material: PBMCs. All receptors derive from a woman aged 18-29 years in good health and CMV-seronegative.

This chain links TRBV19 with TRBJ1-2; D ambiguous. Germline CDR1 is LNHDA and CDR2 is SQIVND (reference sequence). The CDR3 has 14 residues. The ends were cut back, 7 bases at V and 4 bases at J, with 16 bases in the middle. CDR3: CASNRVQLPYGYTF. The CDR3 DNA reads as TGTGCCAGTAACCGGGTCCAACTCCCCTATGGCTACACCTTC.

This clone was observed a single time. This sequence joins TRBV2 and TRBJ1-1; 10 nucleotides line up with TRBD1. CDR3 length: 17 residues. Germline V gives CDR1 SNHLY, CDR2 FYNNEI. Unmatched junction bases numbered 11, after V lost 6 bases and J lost 1 base. The CDR3 loop is CASRGDLTGGRNTEAFF. CDR3 nucleotide sequence: TGTGCCAGCAGGGGGGACTTGACAGGGGGCAGGAACACTGAAGCTTTCTTT.

The chain employs TRBV5-4 and TRBJ1-1; no clear D gene. With 0 bases removed from V and 1 base from J, the gap between germline ends came to 7 bases. There are 14 residues in the CDR3. Germline-derived CDR1 and CDR2 are SGHNT and YYREEE (reference sequence). The CDR3, as DNA: TGTGCCAGCAGCTTGGATCCAGGGAACACTGAAGCTTTCTTT. Its translation: CASSLDPGNTEAFF.

V gene TRBV28 combines with J gene TRBJ2-1, with a tentative D call TRBD2 (5 bases). The CDR3 covers 16 residues. V shed 6 bases and J shed 0 bases, with 15 bases lying between them. CDR1 MDHEN and CDR2 SYDVKM come from the germline V gene. DNA for the CDR3: TGTGCCAGCAGGATAGGAGGAGAGCCCTCCTACAATGAGCAGTTCTTC. Residues: CASRIGGEPSYNEQFF.

The chain has TRBV6-1 and TRBJ1-2, with a possible D match to TRBD1 (5 bases). The V end was cut by 2 bases, the J end by 4 bases, with 11 bases between. Germline V lookup: CDR1 MNHNS, CDR2 SASEGT. The CDR3 totals 14 residues. CDR3 DNA: TGTGCCAGCAGTGAAATGGTGGGGCCCTATGGCTACACCTTC. This codes for CASSEMVGPYGYTF.

V and J are TRBV19 and TRBJ2-7; D is uncertain. The V and J ends lost 3 bases and 2 bases respectively, with 8 bases between them. This CDR3 contains 13 residues. Germline assignment: CDR1 LNHDA and CDR2 SQIVND (reference sequence). The CDR3 DNA follows: TGTGCCAGTAGTATTGGTCCAGCCTACGAGCAGTACTTC. This sequence encodes CASSIGPAYEQYF.

The chain joins TRBV15 to TRBJ2-7, with 12 bases lining up with TRBD2. Unmatched junction bases numbered 3, after V lost 0 bases and J lost 0 bases. CDR1 is LNHNV, CDR2 YYDKDF, per germline (reference sequence). This CDR3 is built from 17 residues. For the CDR3, the DNA is TGTGCCACCAGCAGAGAGACTAGCGGGAGTAGCTCCTACGAGCAGTACTTC. Its translation: CATSRETSGSSSYEQYF.

The chain recombines TRBV18 with TRBJ1-2; D not resolved. Germline CDR1 and CDR2: KGHSH and LQKENI. Trimming took 0 bases from V and 0 from J, leaving 5 bases between them. CDR3 size: 14 residues. CDR3 nucleotides: TGTGCCAGCTCACCACCGCCAGCTAACTATGGCTACACCTTC. Its protein product is CASSPPPANYGYTF.

DNA for the CDR3: TGTGCCACATCGCGACAGGGCTTTGGCGAGCAGTACTTC. It translates to CATSRQGFGEQYF. The gene calls are TRBV19 and TRBJ2-7; 7 nucleotides agree with TRBD1. This CDR3 has 13 amino acids. J lost 6 bases, V lost 10 bases, and 12 bases had no gene match. Per germline, CDR1 LNHDA and CDR2 SQIVND (reference sequence).

The V call is TRBV19, the J call TRBJ2-7; D possibly corresponds to TRBD1 (5 bases). The CDR3 consists of 16 residues. V lost 3 bases and J lost 0, with 15 bases in between. Germline V gives CDR1 LNHDA, CDR2 SQIVND (reference sequence). CDR3 region: CASSIRGLKSSYEQYF. CDR3 DNA sequence: TGTGCCAGTAGTATTAGGGGCCTCAAAAGCTCCTACGAGCAGTACTTC.

This rearrangement joins TRBV15 to TRBJ1-1, with 9 bases aligning to TRBD1. Germline lookup yields CDR1 LNHNV and CDR2 YYDKDF (reference sequence). The CDR3 contains 17 residues. The V segment lost 0 bases and the J segment 1 base; nucleotides outside the gene matches: 6. CDR3 loop: CATSRDAQGARNTEAFF. CDR3 DNA: TGTGCCACCAGCAGAGATGCACAGGGGGCGAGGAACACTGAAGCTTTCTTT.

With respect to this clone: This sequence may be a read error, since a much larger clone differs from it by one base. Other DNA sequences from this sample encode an identical CDR3 as well. CDR3 nucleotides: TGTGCCAGCAGTGAAGGGACTAGCGGGAGCTACGAGCAGTACTTC. Its translation: CASSEGTSGSYEQYF. The rearrangement uses TRBV2 and TRBJ2-7, with 13 bases that match TRBD2. Germline V gene lookup returns CDR1 SNHLY and CDR2 FYNNEI. Trimming removed 1 base from V and 3 bases from J; junction bases left unmatched: 0. This CDR3 region has 15 residues.

This chain connects TRBV7-2 to TRBJ2-3; 8 bases match TRBD1. With V trimmed by 5 bases and J by 2 bases, 12 bases remained unmatched. The CDR3 runs to 17 residues. CDR1 is SGHTA and CDR2 is FQGNSA in the germline V gene. The CDR3, as DNA: TGTGCCAGCAGCCCACGGACAGGGTTAACCATCACAGATACGCAGTATTTT. Protein sequence: CASSPRTGLTITDTQYF.

This rearrangement joins TRBV5-4 to TRBJ2-7; D is undetermined. V lost 4 bases and J 7 bases, leaving 21 bases between the germline ends. The germline gives CDR1 SGHNT, CDR2 YYREEE (reference sequence). CDR3 length: 15 amino acids. The CDR3 region is CASSGEEYGPKEQYF. The CDR3 DNA follows: TGTGCCAGCAGCGGAGAGGAATATGGCCCCAAGGAGCAGTACTTC.

The rearrangement joins TRBV18 to TRBJ2-5, with TRBD2 identical over 11 bases. From germline, CDR1 is KGHSH and CDR2 LQKENI. V shed 0 bases, J shed 5 bases, and the junction held 8 bases outside the gene matches. The length of the CDR3 is 17 residues. The CDR3 DNA sequence: TGTGCCAGCTCACCACCTAGCGGGAGGGCCGCGGGGGAGACCCAGTACTTC. Amino acids: CASSPPSGRAAGETQYF.

This rearrangement joins TRBV6-5 to TRBJ1-4; 9 bases are shared with TRBD1. Germline V lookup: CDR1 MNHEY, CDR2 SVGAGI. This CDR3 contains 15 residues. The trim removed 6 bases at V and 8 bases at J, leaving 10 bases unmatched. The DNA of the CDR3 is TGTGCCAGCAGCCGAATGGGACAGGGCGGCGAAAAACTGTTTTTT. The encoded protein is CASSRMGQGGEKLFF.

CDR3 in amino acids: CASSQVAGLETQYF. The CDR3 region has the DNA TGCGCCAGCAGCCAAGTTGCGGGCTTGGAGACCCAGTACTTC. V gene TRBV4-1 combines with J gene TRBJ2-5; D is perhaps TRBD2 (5 bases). Looked up from germline, CDR1 is MGHRA and CDR2 is YSYEKL. This CDR3 has 14 amino acids. V was shortened by 1 base and J by 5 bases, with 11 bases between the two germline ends.

CDR3 sequence (DNA): TGTGCCAGCAGTGCAGGCCAGAACACTGAAGCTTTCTTT. Protein product: CASSAGQNTEAFF. The genes are TRBV2 and TRBJ1-1, with D hard to call. V lost 4 bases and J lost 1, with 7 bases in between. Germline CDR1 reads SNHLY; CDR2 reads FYNNEI. CDR3 size: 13 residues. The full variable domain, completed using reference TRBV2 and TRBJ1-1, is EPEVTQTPSHQVTQMGQEVILRCVPISNHLYFYWYRQILGQKVEFLVSFYNNEISEKSEIFDDQFSVERPDGSNFTLKIRSTKLEDSAMYFCASSAGQNTEAFFGQGTRLTVV.

This sequence joins TRBV6-5 and TRBJ2-1; maybe TRBD1 (6 bases). Germline V lookup: CDR1 MNHEY, CDR2 SVGAGI. The CDR3 runs 13 residues. V dropped 6 bases and J dropped 8 bases, with 14 bases sitting between them. CDR3 bases: TGTGCCAGCAGGGGGGACAATTTCTATGAGCAGTTCTTC. Translating it yields CASRGDNFYEQFF.

The chain carries TRBV4-3 and TRBJ2-7; the match to TRBD2 covers 9 bases. The CDR3 loop spans 17 amino acids. The germline V gene encodes CDR1 LGHNA and CDR2 YSLEER. V dropped 0 bases and J dropped 4; count of bases not matched to a gene: 10. The DNA of the CDR3 is TGCGCCAGCAGCCAAGATGGCCCTAGCGGGACCCTTTACGAGCAGTACTTC. Protein: CASSQDGPSGTLYEQYF.

The chain is built from TRBV5-4 and TRBJ2-1; D not resolved. This CDR3 is 11 amino acids long. V was cut by 4 bases and J by 9 bases, with 8 bases left in between. Germline V gene data show CDR1 as SGHNT and CDR2 as YYREEE (reference sequence). The CDR3, as DNA: TGTGCCAGCAGCGGCGGTGTTGAGCAGTTCTTC. This codes for CASSGGVEQFF.

The V gene is TRBV4-1, the J gene TRBJ2-1, with 11 bases matching TRBD2. This CDR3 spans 20 amino acids. The germline V gene encodes CDR1 MGHRA and CDR2 YSYEKL. V lost 0 bases, J lost 7 bases, and 17 bases stayed unmatched. CDR3 sequence reads: CASSQDGTLGLAGGENEQFF. In DNA, the CDR3 is TGCGCCAGCAGCCAAGATGGTACCTTAGGGCTAGCGGGAGGTGAGAATGAGCAGTTCTTC.

The genes are TRBV25-1 and TRBJ2-1; 13 bases match TRBD2. This CDR3 spans 15 amino acids. From germline, CDR1 is MGHDK and CDR2 SYGVNS. V shed 4 bases, J shed 7 bases, and the junction held 4 bases outside the gene matches. The CDR3 reads CASSVGLAGSNEQFF. DNA of the CDR3: TGTGCCAGCAGTGTGGGACTAGCGGGATCGAATGAGCAGTTCTTC.

V usage is TRBV2 and J usage is TRBJ2-7; the match to TRBD1 covers 7 bases. The CDR3 is 15 residues long. Germline CDR1 reads SNHLY; CDR2 reads FYNNEI. J lost 4 bases, V lost 2 bases, and 8 bases had no gene match. DNA for the CDR3: TGTGCCAGCAGTGAACCCCCCCACAGGGGATACGAGCAGTACTTC. This translates into CASSEPPHRGYEQYF.

The chain has TRBV7-3 and TRBJ2-3; TRBD1 agrees at 10 bases. The CDR3 has 15 amino acids. Germline CDR1 is SGHTA and CDR2 is FQGTGA. The trim removed 4 bases at V and 1 base at J, leaving 2 bases unmatched. CDR3 DNA sequence: TGTGCCAGCAGCTCCGGGACAGGGGGCACAGATACGCAGTATTTT. This sequence encodes CASSSGTGGTDTQYF.

The chain combines TRBV5-5 with TRBJ2-7, with D uncertain. This CDR3 is built from 11 residues. Looked up from germline, CDR1 is SGHKS and CDR2 is YYEKEE (reference sequence). The V and J ends lost 3 bases and 2 bases respectively, with 3 bases between them. CDR3 amino acids: CASSYTYEQYF. Written as DNA, the CDR3 is TGTGCCAGCAGCTATACCTACGAGCAGTACTTC. Drawing the rest from reference TRBV5-5 and TRBJ2-7, the complete variable domain is DAGVTQSPTHLIKTRGQQVTLRCSPISGHKSVSWYQQVLGQGPQFIFQYYEKEERGRGNFPDRFSARQFPNYSSELNVNALLLGDSALYLCASSYTYEQYFGPGTRLTVT.

The genes are TRBV25-1 and TRBJ2-3; D is unresolved. The V end lost 3 bases, the J end lost 2 bases, and 15 bases lay between the germline ends. The germline CDR1 and CDR2 sequences are MGHDK and SYGVNS. This CDR3 is built from 16 residues. The CDR3 bases are TGTGCCAGCAGTGATGCAGTTACACACTACACAGATACGCAGTATTTT. This encodes CASSDAVTHYTDTQYF.

The chain is built from TRBV6-6 and TRBJ1-2; 9 bases agree with TRBD1. This CDR3 spans 16 amino acids. Germline assignment: CDR1 MNHNY and CDR2 SVGAGI (reference sequence). The V and J ends lost 5 bases and 6 bases, in that order; junction bases with no gene match: 13. The CDR3, as DNA: TGTGCCAGCAGTACAACACAGGGGGCGCGGGTAGATGGCTACACCTTC. Translation gives CASSTTQGARVDGYTF.

The V and J genes are TRBV28 and TRBJ1-2; TRBD1 aligns across 8 bases. The CDR3 totals 14 residues. The V gene end was trimmed by 10 bases and the J gene end by 6 bases; junction bases not matched to a gene: 13. Germline lookup yields CDR1 MDHEN and CDR2 SYDVKM. The CDR3 bases are TGTGCCACCGACCTTCAACAGGGGGGAGATGGCTACACCTTC. This translates into CATDLQQGGDGYTF.

This chain joins TRBV4-3 and TRBJ2-2, with TRBD2 matching over 8 bases. The CDR3 has 16 amino acids. Trimming removed 3 bases from V and 3 bases from J; junction bases left unmatched: 6. Germline CDR1 reads LGHNA; CDR2 reads YSLEER. CDR3 nucleotides: TGCGCCAGCAGCCAGTCAGCGCGGGGGGACACCGGGGAGCTGTTTTTT. Translating gives CASSQSARGDTGELFF.

This sequence joins TRBV4-1 and TRBJ2-7; the match to TRBD2 covers 9 bases. The CDR3 sequence is 15 residues long. After removal of 1 base from V and 4 bases from J, the junction contained 5 bases not matched to a gene. Germline V gene lookup returns CDR1 MGHRA and CDR2 YSYEKL. The CDR3 spells CASSQGLAGMYEQYF. For the CDR3, the DNA is TGCGCCAGCAGCCAAGGGCTAGCGGGAATGTACGAGCAGTACTTC.